This entry describes one T cell receptor (beta chain). Its cognate antigen has yet to be identified. Per-base qualities were not stored, and no clone one base away is much larger. Donors were a few dozen systemically healthy Caucasian individuals from Russia aged roughly 6 to 100 years. Each donor gave approximately 10 milliliters of peripheral blood, collected into EDTA-treated Vacutainer tubes. PBMCs were isolated by Ficoll-Paque density-gradient centrifugation, with at least 7 million obtained per sample. Total RNA, at least 6 micrograms per sample, was extracted from PBMCs with Trizol reagent. Naive CD45RAhigh/CD27high T cell percentages were measured by flow cytometry on a PBMC aliquot from every donor. The data stem from a study of blood T cells in healthy people across ages (dated by TCRdb to about 2015). General notes on the study: Template switching captured roughly one uniquely barcoded TCR beta cDNA molecule per two T cells in model experiments. Four age groups were formed from the donors: young (average roughly 16 years), middle-aged (approximately 42), aged (about 62) and long-lived (82). Two additional independent replicas of 1 million unique cDNA reads from the same blood draw were analyzed for two donors (one aged 18 to 30 and one aged 80 or older). To track age-related changes in TCR beta repertoire diversity, the study relied on deep sequencing normalized with unique cDNA molecular identifiers. To avoid experimental bias, donors of different ages were spread randomly across the sequencing lanes.

Overall results and qualifications from the work: Compared with the aged group, the long-lived group had more naive CD4+ T cells, fewer expanded clones and increased TCR diversity, suggesting age selection. Observed TCR beta diversity per million T cells fell roughly linearly with age, and a significant reduction was already apparent by age roughly 40. Total diversity estimates from one million sequenced T cells were considered lower bounds and underestimates. There was a strong correlation between observed TCR beta diversity and the percentage of naive T cells measured by flow cytometry. Conclusive comparison of naive and antigen-experienced compartments was prevented by the profiling of bulk unsorted PBMCs. Because the CMV infection status of the donors was unknown, age-related changes in expanded clonotypes may potentially have been confounded.

The germline V gene specifies ENHRY as CDR1 and SYGVKD as CDR2. The CDR3 spans 14 residues, from the cysteine through the phenylalanine. The only DNA kept is the CDR3, 42 bases in frame from the first base. The V end loses 6 bases and the J end loses 3 bases, and a stretch of 14 bases separates them. Receptor amplification or capture employed 5' RACE. Reads for this sample came from an Illumina HiSeq 2500. A second PCR of about 6 to 12 cycles was run with a J-beta primer mix and a sample-barcoded 5' primer. Each TCR beta cDNA molecule received a unique molecular identifier from a template-switch 5' adaptor carrying 12 random nucleotides. Each sample yielded at least 2.5 million CDR3-containing paired-end reads. First-strand cDNA synthesis was performed from all RNA using the Mint cDNA synthesis kit, with priming by a TRBC-specific oligonucleotide. After uracil-DNA glycosylase treatment, a first 18-cycle PCR used universal primers M1SS and BC2_uni_R on all cDNA. The paper's processing steps were these. For normalization, 1 million high-quality reads were randomly selected from each sample, with every read carrying a distinct molecular identifier. Instead of being binned into consensus sequences, reads with shared molecular identifiers were discarded. CDR3 identification, clonotype clustering and error correction used MiTCR with a Q25 quality threshold and the strictest error-elimination algorithm. A nonparametric unseen species model with Euler transformation was used to estimate a lower bound on total TCR beta diversity. TCRdb reran the public reads through fastp at Q25 and MiXCR, keeping productive beta chains. When rows share a CDR3 protein, they turn into one entry using the most common DNA and genes. The V and J calls come from TCRdb's annotation, not from the publication. Across this sample there are some 780,000 distinct CDR3 sequences, with around 50% seen only once. Around 24% of the sample comes from the top ten.

Recombination connected TRBV10-3 to TRBJ1-2; the D gene assignment is ambiguous. The clonotype was recovered from a man between 35 and 55 years old in good health. The material sequenced was blood. Read as DNA, the sequence is TGTGCCATCAGCGCGGTGGGAGATCACTATGGCTACACCTTC. This yields the protein CAISAVGDHYGYTF.